The 5 T cell receptor beta chains presented below share a single source sample, sequenced in a study of blood T cell repertoires in COVID-19 (dated by TCRdb to 2018 to 2021). Library preparation used the immunoSEQ multiplex PCR assay. The table was pulled from immuneACCESS by TCRdb, which kept in-frame rearrangements only. Such tables lose some clones; where checked, under half of the loss comes from unresolved V genes, and the rest has no known cause. Across this sample there are roughly 330,000 clones, with 70% to 90% seen only once. Approximately 5% of the sample rests with the top ten. The specimen sequenced was PBMCs or T cells enriched from blood (not recorded which). All receptors come from a woman in her 30s who had recovered from COVID-19.

Here the CDR3 reads CASTRSSGHNEQFF. CDR3 sequence (DNA): TGTGCCAGCACCCGATCCAGCGGACACAATGAGCAGTTCTTC. The chain combines TRBV7-6 with TRBJ2-1; possibly TRBD2 for D (5 bases). V lost 7 bases and J 5 bases, leaving 15 bases between the germline ends. Germline-derived CDR1 and CDR2 are SGHVS and FNYEAQ. The CDR3 is made up of 14 amino acids.

J is TRBJ2-7 and V is TRBV5-1; 12 bases are shared with TRBD2. The CDR3 runs to 15 residues. After removal of 7 bases from V and 5 bases from J, the junction contained 10 bases not matched to a gene. CDR1 SGHRS and CDR2 YFSETQ come from the germline V gene. The CDR3 spells CASRIQTSGGDEQYF. DNA for the CDR3: TGCGCCAGCCGTATACAGACTAGCGGGGGAGACGAGCAGTACTTC.

This chain links TRBV29-1 with TRBJ2-7; possibly TRBD1 for D (6 bases). Germline loops: CDR1 SQVTM, CDR2 ANQGSEA. This CDR3 comprises 12 residues. The V gene lost 7 bases and the J gene lost 7 bases, with 17 bases spanning the gap. CDR3 sequence (DNA): TGCAGCGCGACGGGACAACTGGGAGAGCAGTACTTC. Translating gives CSATGQLGEQYF.

This chain connects TRBV11-2 to TRBJ1-6; D uncertain. CDR1 and CDR2 from the germline V gene are SGHAT and FQNNGV. The CDR3 is 16 residues long. The V end was cut by 5 bases, the J end by 0 bases, with 11 bases between. The DNA of the CDR3 is TGTGCCAGCAGCCAATCATTGAGCTCCTATAATTCACCCCTCCACTTT. Amino acid sequence: CASSQSLSSYNSPLHF.

This clone appeared once. The V gene is TRBV11-2, the J gene TRBJ1-6; D may be TRBD1 (6 bases). The CDR3 runs to 14 residues. Germline CDR1 reads SGHAT; CDR2 reads FQNNGV. Deletions cut 0 bases from V and 8 bases from J, with 8 bases between. The CDR3 reads CASSLDRGYSPLHF. The CDR3 DNA follows: TGTGCCAGCAGCTTAGACAGGGGTTATTCACCCCTCCACTTT.